Below, 18 T cell receptor beta chains from the same sample are listed, as sequenced in a study of T cells after yellow fever vaccination. TCRdb recomputed calls from the 5' RACE reads with MiXCR, one row per CDR3 protein. The sample yields about 320,000 distinct CDR3 sequences, around 6.8% seen once. The sequencing here drew on PBMCs, taken about 49 days after the first yellow fever vaccination. These receptors all come from a man younger than 30 who received the YFV17D yellow fever vaccine.

The genes are TRBV5-1 and TRBJ1-2, with TRBD1 matching 7 bases. From germline, CDR1 is SGHRS and CDR2 YFSETQ. The CDR3 spans 16 residues. Trimming cost V 4 bases and J 8 bases; bases outside gene matches: 17. CDR3 in amino acids: CASSPGDSLSYAGYTF. In DNA, the CDR3 is TGCGCCAGCAGCCCAGGGGACAGTCTATCCTATGCAGGCTACACCTTC.

The chain is built from TRBV12-3 or TRBV12-4 and TRBJ1-4; D remains unclear. CDR3 length: 14 residues. The germline V and J ends were trimmed by 3 bases and 4 bases, with 9 bases remaining between them. As DNA, the CDR3 is TGTGCCAGCAGTTTGAGGAGTTTTAATGAAAAACTGTTTTTT. Translation gives CASSLRSFNEKLFF.

The chain has TRBV5-1 and TRBJ1-6; 8 positions agree with TRBD1. J lost 10 bases, V lost 4 bases, and 10 bases had no gene match. The CDR3 has 15 residues. CDR1 is SGHRS and CDR2 is YFSETQ in the germline V gene. CDR3 sequence reads: CASSPVGQGYSPLHF. The DNA of the CDR3 is TGCGCCAGCAGCCCCGTTGGACAGGGATACTCACCCCTCCACTTT.

As concerns this clonotype: A much bigger clone sits one base away, suggesting this may be a read error. This chain connects TRBV2 to TRBJ1-4; 9 positions agree with TRBD1. J lost 6 bases, V lost 8 bases, and 7 bases had no gene match. Per germline, CDR1 SNHLY and CDR2 FYNNEI. The CDR3 runs 14 residues. CDR3 nucleotides: TGTGCCAGCTGTTCCAGGACAGGGGATGAAAAACTGTTTTTT. This codes for CASCSRTGDEKLFF.

This chain connects TRBV12-3 or TRBV12-4 to TRBJ2-5, with no clear D. Trimming cost V 6 bases and J 5 bases, with 13 bases left between them. CDR3 size: 13 residues. The CDR3 nucleotides read TGTGCCAGCAGCCCGGCCAGTATGGAGACCCAGTACTTC. This encodes CASSPASMETQYF.

This clonotype was seen a few times. The rearrangement joins TRBV7-2 to TRBJ2-3; unclear D gene. Trimming took 3 bases from V and 2 from J, leaving 9 bases between them. CDR1 SGHTA and CDR2 FQGNSA come from the germline V gene. This CDR3 region has 14 residues. CDR3 sequence (DNA): TGTGCCAGCAGCTTGGGCGGCCCCACAGATACGCAGTATTTT. This translates into CASSLGGPTDTQYF.

In DNA form, the CDR3 reads TGCGCCAGCAGCTTGGGACTAGCGGGGGGACCGTCCTTTCAAGAGACCCAGTACTTC. Its protein is CASSLGLAGGPSFQETQYF. V gene TRBV5-1 combines with J gene TRBJ2-5, with 13 bases matching TRBD2. The CDR3 is 19 amino acids. Germline CDR1 and CDR2: SGHRS and YFSETQ. V was pared by 0 bases and J by 2 bases, with 10 bases of the junction left unmatched.

The chain couples TRBV5-8 to TRBJ1-1; 9 bases agree with TRBD1. In germline, CDR1 is SGHTS, CDR2 YDEGEE. V lost 4 bases, J lost 5 bases, and 9 bases stayed unmatched. The CDR3 covers 15 residues. The CDR3 protein is CASSIGTGTGTEAFF. DNA of the CDR3: TGTGCCAGCAGCATCGGGACAGGGACGGGAACTGAAGCTTTCTTT.

On this clonotype: The junction differs from germline at one of its ends, possibly a read error. J is TRBJ2-1 and V is TRBV24-1; TRBD2 matches 7 bases. Germline V gene lookup returns CDR1 KGHDR and CDR2 SFDVKD. The CDR3 has 15 amino acids. The CDR3 region is CVTSDLKTSSGEQFF. Here the CDR3 DNA reads TGTGTCACCAGTGATTTAAAGACTAGCAGTGGTGAGCAGTTCTTC.

This clonotype was picked up a small number of times. This chain joins TRBV5-1 and TRBJ2-1; D gene unclear. This CDR3 is built from 14 residues. Per the germline V gene, CDR1 is SGHRS and CDR2 is YFSETQ. V dropped 2 bases and J dropped 10 bases, with 16 bases sitting between them. DNA for the CDR3: TGCGCCAGCAGCTTTATCTGGGCAGTCGGGGAGCAGTTCTTC. It translates to CASSFIWAVGEQFF.

In this sample, this clonotype turned up many times. This sequence joins TRBV5-6 and TRBJ2-3, with 11 bases that match TRBD2. The CDR3 has 18 residues. From germline, CDR1 is SGHDT and CDR2 YYEEEE. V gave up 2 bases and J gave up 1 base; unmatched junction bases: 9. The CDR3 DNA sequence: TGTGCCAGCAGCTTCCCCTATCTAGCGGGGGGCCGCACAGATACGCAGTATTTT. Its translation is CASSFPYLAGGRTDTQYF.

This clonotype was observed a few times. This chain uses TRBV25-1 with TRBJ1-1; the D gene is possibly TRBD1 (6 bases). The CDR3 has 15 amino acids. Trimming stripped 4 bases from V and 4 bases from J, with 16 bases between. CDR1 MGHDK and CDR2 SYGVNS come from the germline V gene. The CDR3 DNA reads as TGTGCCAGCAGTGGCCATAACCAGGGGTCCACTGAAGCTTTCTTT. This codes for CASSGHNQGSTEAFF. Full variable domain (remainder filled in from reference TRBV25-1 and TRBJ1-1): EADIYQTPRYLVIGTGKKITLECSQTMGHDKMYWYQQDPGMELHLIHYSYGVNSTEKGDLSSESTVSRIRTEHFPLTLESARPSHTSQYLCASSGHNQGSTEAFFGQGTRLTVV.

V gene TRBV10-3 combines with J gene TRBJ2-3, with a tentative D call TRBD1 (5 bases). V dropped 4 bases and J dropped 7 bases, with 18 bases sitting between them. Germline CDR1 is ENHRY and CDR2 is SYGVKD. The CDR3 runs 15 residues. DNA for the CDR3: TGTGCCATCAGTGGCTCAGGGTACAGTGAATATACGCAGTATTTT. Its translation: CAISGSGYSEYTQYF.

This chain links TRBV5-1 with TRBJ2-3; D perhaps matches TRBD2 (5 bases). The V and J ends lost 7 bases and 5 bases respectively, with 11 bases between them. Germline V gene lookup returns CDR1 SGHRS and CDR2 YFSETQ. CDR3 size: 12 residues. The CDR3 sequence is CASAKGRDTQYF. The CDR3 DNA sequence: TGCGCCAGCGCCAAAGGGAGAGATACGCAGTATTTT.

This clonotype was counted between two and nine times. The J gene is TRBJ1-2, the V gene TRBV18, with 7 bases lining up with TRBD1. The trim removed 6 bases at V and 3 bases at J, leaving 10 bases unmatched. Germline V lookup: CDR1 KGHSH, CDR2 LQKENI. The CDR3 is 15 amino acids. The DNA of the CDR3 is TGTGCCAGCTCCTTCGAAGGGACAGCACACTATGGCTACACCTTC. This codes for CASSFEGTAHYGYTF. The whole variable domain, remainder taken from reference TRBV18 and TRBJ1-2, is NAGVMQNPRHLVRRRGQEARLRCSPMKGHSHVYWYRQLPEEGLKFMVYLQKENIIDESGMPKERFSAEFPKEGPSILRIQQVVRGDSAAYFCASSFEGTAHYGYTFGSGTRLTVV.

This clonotype was picked up many times. This chain connects TRBV10-2 to TRBJ2-5; D remains unclear. Germline CDR1 and CDR2: WSHSY and SAAADI. CDR3 length: 13 residues. With 0 bases removed from V and 4 bases from J, the gap between germline ends came to 6 bases. Written as DNA, the CDR3 is TGCGCCAGCAGTGAGTCCTCCCGAGAGACCCAGTACTTC. Its translation is CASSESSRETQYF.

This clonotype occurred many times. Written as DNA, the CDR3 is TGCGCCAGCAGCATGGGGACAGGGGATTTCTACGAGCAGTACTTC. Protein product: CASSMGTGDFYEQYF. V usage is TRBV5-1 and J usage is TRBJ2-7; TRBD1 aligns across 10 bases. CDR3 length equals 15 residues. J gave up 3 bases and V 4 bases, and 7 bases lay outside the gene matches. Germline V lookup: CDR1 SGHRS, CDR2 YFSETQ.

The gene calls are TRBV5-5 and TRBJ2-1, with TRBD1 matching over 10 bases. This CDR3 region has 14 residues. Germline V gene lookup returns CDR1 SGHKS and CDR2 YYEKEE (reference sequence). V lost 4 bases, J lost 8 bases, and 6 bases stayed unmatched. The CDR3 region is CASSPGTGVHEQFF. As DNA, the CDR3 is TGTGCCAGCAGCCCCGGGACAGGGGTTCATGAGCAGTTCTTC.